The source of this T cell receptor beta chain is a study of blood T cells in healthy people across ages. This clonotype was found a few times. Alongside a J-beta primer mix, a sample-barcoded 5' primer served in a second PCR lasting about 7 to 12 cycles. A single record per CDR3 protein comes from TCRdb applying MiXCR to the 5' RACE reads. The sample lists over a million distinct CDR3 sequences, 35% to 45% seen once, with 7.9% in the top ten. The V gene's germline CDR1 is SEHNR and CDR2 FQNEAQ (reference sequence). This CDR3 spans 15 amino acids. With 10 bases removed from V and 2 bases from J, the gap between germline ends came to 19 bases.

Input material: blood. The sequence came from a woman aged 18-30 years in good health. V gene TRBV7-9 combines with J gene TRBJ2-3; D gene unclear. The CDR3 DNA is TGTGCCACCAACGCCCCGGGCAGATCCACAGATACGCAGTATTTT. Its protein is CATNAPGRSTDTQYF.